What follows are 17 T cell receptor beta chains derived from one specimen sequenced in a study of blood T cell repertoires in COVID-19 (TCRdb year 2020). The library was made by the immunoSEQ multiplex PCR assay. Imported from immuneACCESS, the table was reduced by TCRdb to in-frame sequences with V and J called. These copies leave out some clones; in studies compared against another copy, an unresolved V gene accounts for under half, and the cause of the remainder is not known. The sample profile shows 200,000 to 250,000 clones; around nine tenths of them were found once. Of the sample, 2% to 2.5% is held by the ten largest clones. Material for sequencing was peripheral blood. All receptors come from a woman aged 40-49 years who had recovered from COVID-19.

The chain combines TRBV6-2 or TRBV6-3 with TRBJ2-3, with 7 bases aligning to TRBD2. Looked up from germline, CDR1 is MNHEY and CDR2 is SVGEGT. V was pared by 4 bases and J by 0 bases, with 4 bases of the junction left unmatched. This CDR3 comprises 15 residues. CDR3 sequence (DNA): TGTGCCAGCAGTTTTAGCGGGCATAGCACAGATACGCAGTATTTT. Protein sequence: CASSFSGHSTDTQYF.

The chain joins TRBV12-5 to TRBJ1-6; possible D gene TRBD1, 6 bases. The CDR3 has 13 amino acids. CDR1 is LGHNT, CDR2 FRNRAP, per germline. Deletions cut 6 bases from V and 6 bases from J, with 9 bases between. CDR3: CASGVDSNSPLHF. The CDR3 DNA follows: TGTGCTAGTGGCGTGGACAGTAATTCACCCCTCCACTTT.

The gene calls are TRBV28 and TRBJ2-7, with 10 positions matching TRBD1. The CDR3 spans 14 residues. Trimming took 9 bases from V and 7 from J; bases not matched to a gene: 12. CDR1 and CDR2 (germline): MDHEN, SYDVKM. The CDR3 sequence: CASQGTGVHWEQYF. CDR3 nucleotide sequence: TGTGCCAGTCAAGGGACAGGGGTTCATTGGGAGCAGTACTTC.

The chain combines TRBV27 with TRBJ2-5, with 10 bases lining up with TRBD1. In germline, CDR1 is MNHEY, CDR2 SMNVEV (reference sequence). This CDR3 contains 14 residues. Germline trimming cut 4 bases from V and 4 bases from J; bases unmatched to any gene: 3. The CDR3 DNA reads TGTGCCAGCAGTTCTGGGGACAGGGGAGAGACCCAGTACTTC. As protein: CASSSGDRGETQYF.

The chain recombines TRBV6-2 or TRBV6-3 with TRBJ1-2; D is ambiguous. The germline V gene encodes CDR1 MNHEY and CDR2 SVGEGT. The CDR3 covers 12 residues. Trimming cost V 5 bases and J 2 bases, with 6 bases left between them. The CDR3 reads CASSRENYGYTF. The CDR3 coding sequence is TGTGCCAGCAGTCGGGAGAACTATGGCTACACCTTC.

This sequence joins TRBV19 and TRBJ2-2; TRBD1 agrees at 9 bases. V lost 3 bases to trimming and J lost 6 bases; unmatched junction nucleotides: 5. The CDR3 runs to 15 residues. Per germline, CDR1 LNHDA and CDR2 SQIVND (reference sequence). The DNA of the CDR3 is TGTGCCAGTAGTATTTCGGGACAGGGATCCGGGGAGCTGTTTTTT. It yields the protein CASSISGQGSGELFF.

This chain joins TRBV6-5 and TRBJ2-5; 10 nucleotides line up with TRBD2. The CDR3 totals 15 residues. Germline CDR1 is MNHEY and CDR2 is SVGAGI. The V gene end was trimmed by 8 bases and the J gene end by 7 bases; junction bases not matched to a gene: 13. CDR3 in amino acids: CASLRTSGARGTQYF. The CDR3 nucleotides read TGTGCCAGCCTTCGCACTAGCGGGGCTCGGGGGACCCAGTACTTC.

The V and J genes are TRBV28 and TRBJ1-2; D is unclear. CDR3 size: 15 residues. The V and J ends lost 3 bases and 0 bases respectively, with 11 bases between them. Germline V gene lookup returns CDR1 MDHEN and CDR2 SYDVKM. In nucleotides, the CDR3 is TGTGCCAGCAGTTTTCCTCGGGGTACTAACTATGGCTACACCTTC. It encodes CASSFPRGTNYGYTF.

This clone has more than one count but fewer than ten. The chain joins TRBV5-1 to TRBJ1-5; D not certain. V was pared by 1 base and J by 3 bases, with 8 bases between. The germline CDR1 and CDR2 sequences are SGHRS and YFSETQ. The CDR3 covers 14 residues. This CDR3 reads CASSLYGDNQPQHF. The CDR3 DNA sequence: TGCGCCAGCAGCTTGTACGGTGACAATCAGCCCCAGCATTTT.

As DNA, the CDR3 is TGTGCCAGTAGTATACGGGTAGGAAATTACAATGAGCAGTTCTTC. This encodes CASSIRVGNYNEQFF. The chain joins TRBV19 to TRBJ2-1; D remains ambiguous. This CDR3 has 15 amino acids. Germline V gene sequence: CDR1 LNHDA, CDR2 SQIVND (reference sequence). V dropped 2 bases and J dropped 4 bases, with 12 bases sitting between them. Full variable domain (rest looked up from reference TRBV19 and TRBJ2-1): DGGITQSPKYLFRKEGQNVTLSCEQNLNHDAMYWYRQDPGQGLRLIYYSQIVNDFQKGDIAEGYSVSREKKESFPLTVTSAQKNPTAFYLCASSIRVGNYNEQFFGPGTRLTVL.

This rearrangement joins TRBV18 to TRBJ2-4, with TRBD2 matching 8 bases. V trimming: 3 bases; J trimming: 8 bases; junction bases outside the gene matches: 6. CDR1 and CDR2 from the germline V gene are KGHSH and LQKENI. The CDR3 is 14 amino acids. The CDR3 protein is CASSPDGRGDIQYF. DNA of the CDR3: TGTGCCAGCTCACCCGACGGGAGGGGGGACATTCAGTACTTC.

This clone was seen once. The V gene is TRBV6-2 or TRBV6-3, the J gene TRBJ1-4; D uncertain. V gave up 6 bases and J gave up 0 bases, with 17 bases separating them. Germline-derived CDR1 and CDR2 are MNHEY and SVGEGT. This CDR3 is 17 amino acids long. The CDR3: CASSPSRSSSTNEKLFF. DNA for the CDR3: TGTGCCAGCAGCCCTTCGAGGAGTTCGTCAACTAATGAAAAACTGTTTTTT.

V and J are TRBV7-2 and TRBJ2-1; 12 bases match TRBD1. J gave up 7 bases and V 1 base, and 5 bases lay outside the gene matches. The CDR3 totals 16 residues. CDR1 is SGHTA and CDR2 is FQGNSA in the germline V gene. The CDR3 sequence: CASSLEGTGGRNEQFF. The CDR3, as DNA: TGTGCCAGCAGCTTAGAAGGGACAGGGGGCAGGAATGAGCAGTTCTTC.

The gene calls are TRBV19 and TRBJ1-2, with 9 bases lining up with TRBD1. V was clipped by 3 bases and J by 1 base; unmatched bases: 3. The length of the CDR3 is 15 residues. Germline V gene lookup returns CDR1 LNHDA and CDR2 SQIVND (reference sequence). This CDR3 reads CASSIRGQGNYGYTF. CDR3 sequence (DNA): TGTGCCAGTAGTATTAGGGGACAGGGTAACTATGGCTACACCTTC.

This clone was seen only a few times. J is TRBJ2-7 and V is TRBV7-3; 7 bases map to TRBD1. The CDR3 is 17 residues long. Per germline, CDR1 SGHTA and CDR2 FQGTGA. V dropped 2 bases and J dropped 0; count of bases not matched to a gene: 10. The CDR3 DNA reads as TGTGCCAGCAGCTTAGATGGGGACAGAGACAACTCCTACGAGCAGTACTTC. Its translation is CASSLDGDRDNSYEQYF.

The chain has TRBV7-8 and TRBJ2-7; D is possibly TRBD1 (5 bases). Germline V CDR1 and CDR2: SGHVS, FQNEAQ. Trimming removed 5 bases at V and 3 bases at J, with 11 bases between. The CDR3 runs to 13 residues. CDR3 in amino acids: CASSLDTLYEQYF. The DNA of the CDR3 is TGTGCCAGCAGCCTGGACACCCTCTACGAGCAGTACTTC.

The rearrangement uses TRBV6-5 and TRBJ1-1; no clear D. CDR1 and CDR2 from the germline V gene are MNHEY and SVGAGI. CDR3 length: 13 amino acids. V was clipped by 7 bases and J by 1 base, with 10 bases between them. As DNA, the CDR3 is TGTGCCAGCATCCGGGCGGGGAACACTGAAGCTTTCTTT. Residues: CASIRAGNTEAFF.